This T cell receptor beta chain was profiled in a study of cytomegalovirus exposure and HLA in healthy donors (dated by TCRdb to 2016 to 2017). Some background on the complete study: In an earlier analysis of under 750 of the donors, 276 Gb of sequence data and 95 million to 130 million unique TCR beta sequences from 180 million or so T cells were reported. An early release covering 500 to 750 HLA-typed donors comprised roughly 300 gigabases of sequencing data and roughly 86 million unique TCR sequences. The genetic ancestry cluster associated with self-reported Caucasian donors included 81% of the 398 genotyped donors. The study was designed to test whether signatures of past pathogen exposure could be identified by cataloging public T cell receptors. Using immunosequencing, the study profiled T cell repertoires from 500 to 800 subjects and related those repertoires to cytomegalovirus serostatus. Along with the roughly 670-subject first cohort, a separate validation cohort of over a hundred different subjects was used. To predict cytomegalovirus infection status, the study combined high-throughput TCR immunosequencing, statistical association of individual TCRs with disease status, and machine learning. A later analysis re-examined previously published TCR beta repertoires from more than 600 donors and added high-resolution HLA genotyping to investigate patterns of TCR occurrence. Rather than drawing on any new phenotypic data, the later analysis identified candidate immune exposures from TCR beta sequences and the way those sequences occurred across donors. In an earlier analysis of roughly 580 of the donors, high-throughput TCR beta sequencing was used to judge whether each TCR beta V gene segment behaved as functional or pseudogenic. Donor age, sex, ethnicity and CMV serostatus were compiled together with the repertoire data. A later genetic analysis took genome-wide SNP genotypes for about three fifths of the 666 donors and used that subset as a discovery cohort. All discovery cohort repertoires had been generated using a single sequencing platform. Class I and class II HLA loci were covered by the typing at four-digit resolution. Typing coverage differed by locus: A, B, C, DRB1 and DQB1 were typed in roughly 620-630 donors, DQA1 in about 550, DPA1 in over 600, and DPB1 in about 450. Because of strong linkage in the cohort, roughly five DR-DQ haplotypes were treated as single units for association and clustering. On average, around 230,000 unique TCR beta nucleotide sequences were sequenced per donor among 350 to 400 genotyped donors of the cohort, with roughly 18% of those sequences being non-productive. Study-wide conclusions, independent of this receptor: Some IMGT-functional V segments, including TRBV6-2 and TRBV6-3, could not be told apart with the 87-base-pair reads, so those segments were excluded. The authors suggested that the approach could potentially be extended to other disease states and immunological phenotypes. Compared with equally common non-associated chains, HLA-associated TCR beta chains in a later analysis were more clonally expanded and had lower generation probabilities. At a false discovery rate of 0.05, a later analysis linked 15,000 to 20,000 TCR beta sequences to specific HLA alleles. Most CMV-associated TCR beta chains appeared to be HLA-restricted in a later analysis, and the HLA associations seemed to be driven largely by CMV exposure. The classifier was reported to diagnose cytomegalovirus status with high specificity and sensitivity in both the original and validation cohorts. The earlier analysis of about 600 of the donors excluded 15 to 20 rarely observed V segments, including chromosome 9 orphons, because counts were too low. A few of the identified cytomegalovirus-associated TCR beta chains were confirmed in vitro to be specific for cytomegalovirus antigens. Presence/absence analyses assumed roughly uniform sequencing depth across donors, an assumption that may not hold. The study gave a list of under 200 TCR beta chains associated with cytomegalovirus. A later genetic analysis reported fewer N-insertions in productive TCRs among donors in an Asian-associated ancestry cluster than the roughly 700-donor mean. This cohort had only TCR beta chains sequenced, and the lack of alpha or paired-chain data limited which features could be detected. An association between a missense DCLRE1C variant and V-gene and J-gene trimming of TCR beta chains was found in a later genetic analysis and replicated in an independent cohort. Because HLA typing was unavailable for some donors at each locus, only the typed subset was used in association tests. When HLA alleles, especially DR and DQ, strongly co-occurred, attributing TCR associations to individual alleles was difficult. In a later analysis, the rate of TCR association differed among HLA loci, with DRB1 alleles having the most associated TCRs and HLA-C alleles having the fewest. Linkage disequilibrium might explain the correlated functional status among segregating V segments, but an unknown experimental factor could not be ruled out. In a later analysis, several top co-occurrence clusters were reported to appear linked to parvovirus B19, influenza, CMV and Epstein-Barr virus. Immune exposure information for the cohort was limited to CMV serostatus. A cluster of highly shared sequence variants was judged likely to represent a technical artifact of the sequencing pipeline. Broadly in line with IMGT annotations, most TCR beta V segments showed up in productive rearrangements about 87% or about 30% of the time in an earlier analysis of about 500 of the donors. While some public TCRs were present in many individuals, most TCR sequences turned up only very rarely across donors. A further reported finding was that TCR beta sequences accurately predicted the HLA-A and HLA-B alleles for most subjects in the first cohort.

CDR1 and CDR2, per the germline V gene, are MNHNS and SASEGT. The CDR3 spans 15 residues, from the cysteine through the phenylalanine. The kept DNA is CDR3 alone, 45 bases in frame from the first base. V is shortened by 8 bases, J by 2 bases, and the region joining them spans 15 bases. With respect to this clone: This receptor's antigen is unknown.

The cohort was made up of 666 healthy bone marrow donors. Cohort members were all nominally healthy when sampled, although unrecorded immune exposures were likely present. The donor was CMV seropositive and was included in the group of 250 to 350 seropositive cohort members. Each donor provided a peripheral blood sample, and peripheral blood mononuclear cells were used for TCR beta sequencing. Genomic DNA was extracted from the blood cell samples with the Qiagen DNeasy Blood Extraction Kit. The library came from the immunoSEQ multiplex PCR assay. For the multiplex PCR, a mixture combining 60 forward primers for TCR Vbeta segments and 13 reverse primers for TCR Jbeta segments was used. The CDR3 region of rearranged TCR beta genes was amplified from genomic DNA by a multiplex PCR assay. Amplified TCR beta libraries were sequenced as 87-base-pair reads on the Illumina HiSeq System. Per the source publication's procedure: A later analysis counted 75 million to 100 million unique TCR beta chains across the 690 or so repertoires, and 10 million to 11 million of these chains were shared by at least two donors. To remove PCR and sequencing errors, raw reads were error-corrected and collapsed into unique sequences using a nearest-neighbor algorithm that merged closely related sequences. CDR3 sequences were aligned to IMGT reference sequences to assign V, D and J gene segments. Each retained sequence needed at least a six-nucleotide match to both a V gene segment and a J gene segment. A rearrangement was called productive if the CDR3 had no stop codons and remained in frame with V and J, and every other rearrangement was called non-productive. CDR3 was defined according to IMGT convention as the region running from the second conserved V-encoded cysteine to the conserved J-encoded phenylalanine. In an earlier analysis of roughly 610 of the donors, sequences lacking an unambiguous match to a single V gene segment were excluded. An earlier analysis of several hundred of the donors classified V segments as functional when productive rearrangements were above 56.7% and as segregating when the standard deviation between donors was above 5%. To diagnose cytomegalovirus status from the catalog of TCR beta chain sequences, a statistical classification framework was built. In a later analysis, TCR nucleotide sequences were compared against IMGT/GENE-DB human TR gene sequences so that V and J genes could be assigned. Using the TCRdist pipeline, a later analysis assigned CDR3 sequences along with most-parsimonious VDJ recombination scenarios. In a later analysis, every TCR beta chain was defined by the combination of its CDR3 amino acid sequence and its V-gene family, and reads without a unique V-gene family were dropped. A later analysis removed 500 to 600 highly shared, low-generation-probability nucleotide sequences to deal with suspected cross-contamination and a sequencing artifact. A later analysis calculated a clonal expansion index for each public chain from normalized within-repertoire ranks of inferred template counts. In a later analysis, generation probabilities were computed using a VDJ recombination model fitted to out-of-frame rearrangements, and the results were checked against IGoR. In a later analysis, hypergeometric tests were used to score TCR-TCR, TCR-HLA and TCR-CMV co-occurrence, with a repertoire-size bias correction applied to TCR pairs. In a later analysis, false discovery rates were estimated by permuting HLA or CMV assignments 20 times. In a later analysis, co-occurring TCRs were grouped using DBSCAN, with TCRdist sequence similarity added in when clustering inside HLA-allele-positive subsets. Repertoires with fewer than 30,000 or more than 120,000 public chains, plus five repertoires with anomalous nucleotide sharing, were excluded from co-occurrence clustering. The table was pulled from immuneACCESS by TCRdb, which kept in-frame rearrangements only. Such tables lose some clones; where checked, under half of the loss comes from unresolved V genes, and the rest has no known cause. V, J and clone size are taken as reported in that table, and D and trimming were inferred from the DNA itself. The sample's table lists a count of roughly 33,000 clones. The ten largest account for about 3% of the sample.

This sequence uses TRBV6-1 and TRBJ2-2; TRBD2 is a weak D gene call, 6 bases matching. The source material was PBMCs. The receptor comes from a woman between 40 and 50 years old in good health and CMV-seropositive. The DNA sequence is given as TGTGCCAGCGGGTGGGGGGACTCCAACACCGGGGAGCTGTTTTTT. The resulting protein is CASGWGDSNTGELFF.